A selection of T cell receptor beta chains follows, all from one sample in a study of vaccination and CD4 T cells after COVID-19. These receptors are not linked to any known antigen. TCRdb reprocessed the PCR reads via MiXCR and lists one record per CDR3 protein. This table has roughly 8,000 distinct CDR3 sequences, roughly 30% appearing once. Sequenced: CD4+ T cells from blood, cultured in vitro. These receptors all stem from a human donor in good health. CDR3s include the opening cysteine and the closing phenylalanine or tryptophan.

v_gene,CDR3aa
TRBV6-1,CASRWDLPTYEQYF
TRBV4-1,CASSQGQGAGNTIYF
TRBV29-1,CSLGGGYGYTF
TRBV6-2/TRBV6-3,CASSSGWGAYEQYF
TRBV20-1,CSASSGTGLTEAFF
TRBV5-8,CASSTLSSYNEQFF
TRBV20-1,CSAGLAGQETQYF
TRBV5-1,CASRSGGETQYF
TRBV7-2,CASSLGDSGSLRADTQYF
TRBV6-4,CASSDGGSLRYNEQFF
TRBV6-1,CASSATPTGSGQPQHF
TRBV20-1,CSARDGSVISEQYF
TRBV25-1,CASSESGNQPQHF
TRBV5-8,CASSLVGLTYEQYF
TRBV25-1,CASSTPTTRSYNEQFF
TRBV7-2,CASNPGGAGKYEQYF
TRBV7-6,CASSLAKGPFYEQYF
TRBV6-1,CASSPEAAGMGYTF
TRBV24-1,CATSVGETQYF
TRBV5-4,CASSSSGTQLYEQYF
TRBV2,CASSSQTAFGQPQHF
TRBV14,CASSQGEGQPQHF